A selection of T cell receptor beta chains follows, all from one sample in a study of CD8+CD57+ T cells in acquired aplastic anemia. TCRdb reprocessed the reads via MiXCR and lists one record per CDR3 protein. The data show roughly 93,000 distinct CDR3 sequences, about 67% seen once. The source material was sorted CD4+, CD8+, or CD8+CD57+ T cells (not recorded which) from PBMCs. These receptors came from a human donor with aplastic anemia. CDR3s include the opening cysteine and the closing phenylalanine or tryptophan. The D gene is left open where the match is weak. The size entry is marked missing in some rows and otherwise reads once, few, many or a size class.

TRBV5-1,TRBD2,14,once,TRBJ2-7,CASSTAGTSYEQYF,TGCGCCAGCAGCACGGCCGGGACTAGCTACGAGCAGTACTTC
TRBV11-2,-,16,-,TRBJ1-3,CASSFDTISSGNTIYF,TGTGCCAGCAGCTTTGACACCATCAGCTCTGGAAACACCATATATTTT
TRBV15,TRBD2,16,-,TRBJ2-1,CATSRDHGRAYNEQFF,TGTGCCACCAGCAGAGATCACGGGAGGGCCTACAATGAGCAGTTCTTC
TRBV2,-,12,few,TRBJ2-7,CASRLQGHEQYF,TGTGCCAGCAGACTACAGGGCCACGAGCAGTACTTC
TRBV7-8,-,14,-,TRBJ1-1,CASSARNMNTEAFF,TGTGCCAGCAGCGCCCGAAACATGAACACTGAAGCTTTCTTT
TRBV10-3,TRBD2,18,-,TRBJ2-1,CAISTTSGGTISYNEQFF,TGTGCCATCAGTACTACTAGCGGGGGGACGATTTCCTACAATGAGCAGTTCTTC
TRBV24-1,-,14,-,TRBJ2-5,CATKTTGEGETQYF,TGTGCCACCAAGACGACAGGGGAGGGAGAGACCCAGTACTTC
TRBV5-5,TRBD2,13,-,TRBJ2-3,CASSRAGVDTQYF,TGTGCCAGCAGCCGGGCGGGGGTAGATACGCAGTATTTT
TRBV5-4,TRBD1,14,-,TRBJ2-5,CASSLGDSQETQYF,TGTGCCAGCAGCTTGGGGGACAGTCAAGAGACCCAGTACTTC
TRBV2,TRBD2,14,-,TRBJ2-3,CASSPTSVADTQYF,TGTGCCAGCAGCCCAACTAGCGTCGCAGATACGCAGTATTTT
TRBV11-1,TRBD2,16,-,TRBJ2-3,CASSLLAGIVADTQYF,TGTGCCAGCAGCCTTTTAGCGGGAATCGTTGCAGATACGCAGTATTTT
TRBV20-1,-,12,-,TRBJ1-1,CSARRTNTEAFF,TGCAGTGCTAGGCGAACGAACACTGAAGCTTTCTTT
TRBV29-1,-,11,-,TRBJ1-1,CSVEQGTEAFF,TGCAGCGTTGAACAGGGGACTGAAGCTTTCTTT
TRBV19,-,12,-,TRBJ1-1,CASCPGWSEAFF,TGTGCCAGTTGCCCGGGTTGGTCTGAAGCTTTCTTT
TRBV20-1,-,13,-,TRBJ1-1,CSARDHRDTEAFF,TGCAGTGCTAGAGACCACAGGGACACTGAAGCTTTCTTT
TRBV5-1,TRBD1,14,-,TRBJ2-3,CASSSGQLTDTQYF,TGCGCCAGCAGCTCGGGACAGTTAACAGATACGCAGTATTTT
TRBV27,-,16,few,TRBJ1-2,CASSFISADLGYGYTF,TGTGCCAGCAGTTTCATTTCGGCGGACCTCGGGTATGGCTACACCTTC
TRBV25-1,-,14,-,TRBJ2-2,CASSQTACTGELFF,TGTGCCAGCAGCCAGACGGCGTGCACCGGGGAGCTGTTTTTT
TRBV20-1,TRBD1,14,-,TRBJ2-7,CSARGRQGGYEQYF,TGCAGTGCTAGAGGCCGACAGGGGGGATACGAGCAGTACTTC
TRBV6-1,-,15,-,TRBJ2-3,CASSESGTGADTQYF,TGTGCCAGCAGTGAATCGGGGACGGGGGCAGATACGCAGTATTTT